The T cell receptor (beta chain) described here comes from a study of T cell responses to AZD1222 COVID-19 vaccine. Study-wide results and caveats: Nearly half of the spike-specific TCRs reportedly recognize variant regions that carry no mutations. In a largely white British group with more females than males, clonal diversity was possibly underestimated.

Per germline, CDR1 MNHNY and CDR2 SVGAGI (reference sequence). This CDR3 spans 16 amino acids. Trimming cost V 5 bases and J 0 bases, with 16 bases left between them. Note on this clone: Its antigen is as yet unknown.

The assay was immunoSEQ multiplex PCR, and TCRdb's table has in-frame clones only and misses some. The table includes some 190,000 clones, about 90% detected once. The receptor was derived from an adult who received the AZD1222 COVID-19 vaccine. The chain carries TRBV6-6 and TRBJ1-2, with TRBD1 as a possible D gene (5 bases). Sequenced here: peripheral blood, sampled 28 days after the second AZD1222 dose. The CDR3 nucleotides read TGTGCCAGCAGTCAGTCGGTGGGGACTGCTAACTATGGCTACACCTTC. Translated: CASSQSVGTANYGYTF.